The sequence of this TCR beta chain was determined in a study of blood T cell repertoires in COVID-19. TCRdb's table, derived via immunoSEQ multiplex PCR, lists solely in-frame clones and lacks some. Of about 68,000 clones listed, around 93% are singletons. CDR3 length: 14 amino acids. The germline gives CDR1 LGHDT, CDR2 YNNKEL (reference sequence). V lost 1 base and J 1 base, leaving 8 bases between the germline ends. This receptor was taken from an older woman with active COVID-19. The J gene is TRBJ2-7, the V gene TRBV3-1 (or the pseudogene TRBV3-2), with D perhaps TRBD1 (5 bases). Sequencing was performed on peripheral blood. The CDR3 sequence is CASSQGGLSYEQYF. In DNA form, the CDR3 reads TGTGCCAGCAGCCAAGGGGGCCTGTCCTACGAGCAGTACTTC.